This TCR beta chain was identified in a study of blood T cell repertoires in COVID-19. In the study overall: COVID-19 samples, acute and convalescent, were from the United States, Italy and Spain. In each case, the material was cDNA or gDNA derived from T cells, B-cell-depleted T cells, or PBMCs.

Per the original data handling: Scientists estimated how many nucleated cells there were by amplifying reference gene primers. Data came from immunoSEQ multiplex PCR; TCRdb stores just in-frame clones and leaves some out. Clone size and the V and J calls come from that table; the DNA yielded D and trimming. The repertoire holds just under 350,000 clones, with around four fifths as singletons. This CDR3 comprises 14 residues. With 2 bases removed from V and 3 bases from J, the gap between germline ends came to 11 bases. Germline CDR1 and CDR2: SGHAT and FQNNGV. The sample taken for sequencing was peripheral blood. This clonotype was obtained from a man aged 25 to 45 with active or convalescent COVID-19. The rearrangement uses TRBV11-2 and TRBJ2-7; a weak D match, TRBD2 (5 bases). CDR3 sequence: CASSLRIGSYEQYF. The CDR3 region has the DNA TGTGCCAGCAGCTTAAGGATAGGGAGCTACGAGCAGTACTTC.